A single sample gave rise to the 26 T cell receptor beta chains below, sequenced in a study of T cell repertoires in cytomegalovirus infection. Their target antigens are unknown. TCRdb re-derived calls from the reads in MiXCR, one entry per CDR3 protein. The table shows roughly 700,000 distinct CDR3 sequences, with 33% occurring only once. Here the sequenced sample was cultured PBMCs, taken from culture after CMV antigen stimulation. These receptors were obtained from a human donor in good health (CMV status not recorded). Some clones in this sample may be carry-over from other donors' samples.

This clonotype was observed a few times. The CDR3 protein is CASRWRLGGDTQYF. The CDR3 nucleotides are TGTGCCAGCAGATGGCGACTCGGGGGGGATACGCAGTATTTT. V usage is TRBV6-8 and J usage is TRBJ2-3, with TRBD2 identical over 7 bases. Germline V lookup: CDR1 MNHGY, CDR2 SAAAGT. This CDR3 is built from 14 residues. J gave up 6 bases and V 6 bases, and 9 bases lay outside the gene matches.

The rearrangement joins TRBV18 to TRBJ1-5; D gene ambiguous. The ends were cut back, 6 bases at V and 5 bases at J, with 11 bases in the middle. The CDR3 is 13 residues long. CDR1 is KGHSH, CDR2 LQKENI, per germline. CDR3 coding DNA: TGTGCCAGCTCTGGCAGTCGGGATCAGCCCCAGCATTTT. Translated, it gives CASSGSRDQPQHF.

This clonotype was observed at least ten times. The gene calls are TRBV6-2 or TRBV6-3 and TRBJ2-3; perhaps TRBD1 as D (6 bases). Trimming took off 5 bases at V and 2 bases at J, with 20 bases between the two ends. The CDR3 loop spans 17 amino acids. Looked up from germline, CDR1 is MNHEY and CDR2 is SVGEGT. The CDR3 sequence: CASSGPQGMKDTDTQYF. CDR3 in DNA: TGTGCCAGCAGTGGACCTCAGGGGATGAAGGACACAGATACGCAGTATTTT.

The chain employs TRBV5-1 and TRBJ1-1; possibly TRBD1 for D (6 bases). CDR3 size: 15 residues. Trimming left V 1 base short and J 5 bases short, with 15 bases between. Germline values: CDR1 SGHRS, CDR2 YFSETQ. The CDR3 is CASSLMGHQGTEAFF. In nucleotides, the CDR3 is TGCGCCAGCAGCTTGATGGGCCATCAGGGGACTGAAGCTTTCTTT.

This clonotype was observed a few times. This rearrangement joins TRBV7-9 to TRBJ2-1, with TRBD2 as a possible D gene (6 bases). Germline lookup yields CDR1 SEHNR and CDR2 FQNEAQ (reference sequence). Trimming shortened V by 0 bases and J by 7 bases, and 10 bases separated the two germline ends. This CDR3 comprises 14 residues. The CDR3 loop reads CASSLAGSINEQFF. CDR3 nucleotide sequence: TGTGCCAGCAGCTTAGCCGGGAGTATTAATGAGCAGTTCTTC.

This clonotype appeared a few times. The chain has TRBV7-9 and TRBJ1-1, with D unclear. Germline CDR1 reads SEHNR; CDR2 reads FQNEAQ (reference sequence). Trimming pared 1 base from V and 0 bases from J, leaving 9 bases between. The CDR3 sequence is 15 residues long. The chain's CDR3 is CASSLDITLNTEAFF. CDR3 coding DNA: TGTGCCAGCAGCTTAGACATTACACTGAACACTGAAGCTTTCTTT.

The genes are TRBV20-1 and TRBJ2-7, with 12 bases aligning to TRBD2. Germline V gene data show CDR1 as DFQATT and CDR2 as SNEGSKA (reference sequence). J was trimmed by 4 bases and V by 6 bases; bases with no gene match: 7. The CDR3 length is 14 residues. The CDR3 region is CSATLAGGPYEQYF. The CDR3 DNA follows: TGCAGTGCAACACTAGCGGGGGGACCTTACGAGCAGTACTTC.

This clonotype has a count of ten or more. This chain links TRBV7-2 with TRBJ2-1, with TRBD1 identical over 7 bases. V shed 4 bases and J 12 bases; nucleotides not matched to a gene: 6. Looked up from germline, CDR1 is SGHTA and CDR2 is FQGNSA. The CDR3 has 12 amino acids. CDR3 sequence reads: CASSSRTGRQFF. The CDR3 DNA sequence: TGTGCCAGCAGCTCACGGACAGGTCGGCAGTTCTTC. The complete variable domain, with remaining parts taken from reference TRBV7-2 and TRBJ2-1, reads GAGVSQSPSNKVTEKGKDVELRCDPISGHTALYWYRQSLGQGLEFLIYFQGNSAPDKSGLPSDRFSAERTGGSVSTLTIQRTQQEDSAVYLCASSSRTGRQFFGPGTRLTVL.

This clonotype was counted only a few times. This chain joins TRBV19 and TRBJ1-5, with D possibly matching TRBD1 (5 bases). With 3 bases removed from V and 6 bases from J, the gap between germline ends came to 9 bases. Germline CDR1 and CDR2: LNHDA and SQIVND (reference sequence). The CDR3 has 13 amino acids. The CDR3 nucleotides are TGTGCCAGTAGTATTCAGGGAGGTCAGCCCCAGCATTTT. Translation gives CASSIQGGQPQHF.

The chain couples TRBV29-1 to TRBJ1-2; D not resolved. The germline gives CDR1 SQVTM, CDR2 ANQGSEA. Trimming pared 2 bases from V and 3 bases from J, leaving 7 bases between. The CDR3 is 12 residues long. CDR3 sequence: CSVELADYGYTF. CDR3 nucleotide sequence: TGCAGCGTTGAACTGGCTGACTATGGCTACACCTTC.

This rearrangement joins TRBV5-1 to TRBJ2-1, with D unresolved. The germline V gene has CDR1 SGHRS and CDR2 YFSETQ. Trimming pared 0 bases from V and 15 bases from J, leaving 16 bases between. The CDR3 contains 13 residues. DNA for the CDR3: TGCGCCAGCAGCTTGGAAAACCGGGCCGGTGGGTTCTTC. This sequence encodes CASSLENRAGGFF.

This clonotype was counted between two and nine times. The V gene is TRBV7-9, the J gene TRBJ2-5; TRBD1 aligns across 8 bases. Germline CDR1 SEHNR, CDR2 FQNEAQ (reference sequence). There are 15 residues in the CDR3. V lost 5 bases and J lost 0; bases outside the gene matches: 5. CDR3 region: CASSATGGYQETQYF. The CDR3 region has the DNA TGTGCCAGCAGCGCAACAGGGGGTTACCAAGAGACCCAGTACTTC.

The chain employs TRBV19 and TRBJ1-5, with 7 bases fitting TRBD1. The CDR3 covers 15 residues. J gave up 3 bases and V 3 bases, and 5 bases lay outside the gene matches. Germline loops: CDR1 LNHDA, CDR2 SQIVND (reference sequence). The CDR3 is CASSMSTGFNQPQHF. CDR3 nucleotides: TGTGCCAGTAGTATGTCGACAGGGTTCAATCAGCCCCAGCATTTT.

The chain employs TRBV20-1 and TRBJ1-2, with a tentative D call TRBD1 (6 bases). The CDR3 spans 13 residues. The V gene's germline CDR1 is DFQATT and CDR2 SNEGSKA (reference sequence). The germline V and J ends were trimmed by 6 bases and 2 bases, with 13 bases remaining between them. CDR3 loop: CSALQGLNYGYTF. The CDR3, as DNA: TGCAGTGCATTGCAGGGGCTCAACTATGGCTACACCTTC.

This clonotype turned up a few times. This chain connects TRBV7-2 to TRBJ2-3, with D uncertain. CDR3 length: 14 residues. Trimming left V 4 bases short and J 0 bases short, with 8 bases between. CDR1 SGHTA and CDR2 FQGNSA come from the germline V gene. The DNA for the CDR3 is TGTGCCAGCAGCTGGGAAGGTAGCACAGATACGCAGTATTTT. Translation: CASSWEGSTDTQYF. The complete variable domain, with remaining parts taken from reference TRBV7-2 and TRBJ2-3, reads GAGVSQSPSNKVTEKGKDVELRCDPISGHTALYWYRQSLGQGLEFLIYFQGNSAPDKSGLPSDRFSAERTGGSVSTLTIQRTQQEDSAVYLCASSWEGSTDTQYFGPGTRLTVL.

This sequence joins TRBV12-3 or TRBV12-4 and TRBJ1-4; weak D call: TRBD1 (5 bases). The V end lost 8 bases, the J end lost 5 bases, and 9 bases lay between the germline ends. The CDR3 extends over 12 amino acids. CDR3 protein: CASRGGNEKLFF. The CDR3 DNA sequence: TGTGCCAGCCGGGGGGGGAATGAAAAACTGTTTTTT.

This clonotype showed up just a few times. The chain joins TRBV12-3 or TRBV12-4 to TRBJ1-2; D is uncertain. Trimming cost V 2 bases and J 4 bases, with 11 bases left between them. CDR3 length equals 14 residues. The CDR3 loop reads CASSLREEVYGYTF. The CDR3 DNA sequence: TGTGCCAGCAGTTTAAGGGAGGAGGTCTATGGCTACACCTTC.

This clonotype came up many times. The V gene is TRBV7-2, the J gene TRBJ2-5, with D unresolved. V lost 3 bases and J lost 4, with 9 bases in between. The CDR3 is made up of 13 amino acids. CDR1 is SGHTA and CDR2 is FQGNSA in the germline V gene. The CDR3 nucleotides are TGTGCCAGCAGCTTGTGGGGTCTAGAGACCCAGTACTTC. Translated, it gives CASSLWGLETQYF.

This clonotype was observed a few times. The V and J genes are TRBV27 and TRBJ1-2, with 8 nucleotides matching TRBD1. V shed 0 bases and J 5 bases; nucleotides not matched to a gene: 5. The CDR3 runs to 15 residues. The germline gives CDR1 MNHEY, CDR2 SMNVEV (reference sequence). CDR3: CASSLSMDRVYGYTF. The CDR3 DNA is TGTGCCAGCAGTTTATCGATGGACAGGGTGTATGGCTACACCTTC.

Remarks on this clonotype: A much larger clonotype is one base distant, so this may be a read error. The CDR3 end shows no conserved phenylalanine or tryptophan, and so a read error is likely. The rearrangement uses TRBV7-2 and TRBJ1-1; D is unresolved. The CDR3 covers 15 residues. Germline lookup yields CDR1 SGHTA and CDR2 FQGNSA. V lost 2 bases, J lost 1 base, and 11 bases lay in between. The CDR3 DNA sequence: TGTGCCAGCAGCTTACGCCGGGGAAGGAACACTGAAGCTTTCCTT. It codes for CASSLRRGRNTEAFL.

This chain links TRBV7-9 with TRBJ2-5, with 11 bases identical to TRBD2. There are 15 residues in the CDR3. The ends lost 3 bases at V and 3 bases at J; junction bases unmatched: 3. CDR1 and CDR2 (germline): SEHNR, FQNEAQ (reference sequence). This CDR3 is CASSFPSGGKETQYF. For the CDR3, the DNA is TGTGCCAGCAGCTTTCCTAGCGGGGGGAAAGAGACCCAGTACTTC. Variable domain in full (rest from reference TRBV7-9 and TRBJ2-5): DTGVSQNPRHKITKRGQNVTFRCDPISEHNRLYWYRQTLGQGPEFLTYFQNEAQLEKSRLLSDRFSAERPKGSFSTLEIQRTEQGDSAMYLCASSFPSGGKETQYFGPGTRLLVL.

The V and J genes are TRBV3-1 and TRBJ1-6; D might be TRBD1 (5 bases). The V end lost 0 bases, the J end lost 6 bases, and 15 bases lay between the germline ends. The CDR3 consists of 17 residues. Germline lookup yields CDR1 LGHDT and CDR2 YNNKEL (reference sequence). CDR3 in amino acids: CASSQEAWGRINSPLHF. Here the CDR3 DNA reads TGTGCCAGCAGCCAAGAAGCGTGGGGGAGAATTAATTCACCCCTCCACTTT. Full variable domain (rest looked up from reference TRBV3-1 and TRBJ1-6): DTAVSQTPKYLVTQMGNDKSIKCEQNLGHDTMYWYKQDSKKFLKIMFSYNNKELIINETVPNRFSPKSPDKAHLNLHINSLELGDSAVYFCASSQEAWGRINSPLHFGNGTRLTVT.

This clonotype was recorded once. This chain links TRBV2 with TRBJ1-2; the D is unclear. The CDR3 runs 13 residues. With 3 bases removed from V and 4 bases from J, the gap between germline ends came to 9 bases. Germline loops: CDR1 SNHLY, CDR2 FYNNEI. Here the CDR3 reads CASSDPASYGYTF. The CDR3 region has the DNA TGTGCCAGCAGTGATCCTGCAAGCTATGGCTACACCTTC.

The V call is TRBV3-1, the J call TRBJ1-5; no reliable D call. The germline CDR1 and CDR2 sequences are LGHDT and YNNKEL (reference sequence). V lost 0 bases to trimming and J lost 5 bases, with 8 bases between them. The CDR3 has 14 residues. The CDR3 sequence is CASSQDPFYQPQHF. CDR3 in DNA: TGTGCCAGCAGCCAAGATCCCTTTTATCAGCCCCAGCATTTT. Full variable domain (missing parts from reference TRBV3-1 and TRBJ1-5): DTAVSQTPKYLVTQMGNDKSIKCEQNLGHDTMYWYKQDSKKFLKIMFSYNNKELIINETVPNRFSPKSPDKAHLNLHINSLELGDSAVYFCASSQDPFYQPQHFGDGTRLSIL.

The chain carries TRBV15 and TRBJ2-1; 11 bases line up with TRBD1. This CDR3 region has 15 residues. CDR1 and CDR2 from the germline V gene are LNHNV and YYDKDF (reference sequence). The J segment lost 10 bases and the V segment lost 9 bases, leaving 14 bases of the junction unmatched. The CDR3 DNA sequence: TGTGCCACTAGATTAGGACAGGGGGCACTAGGAGAGCAGTTCTTC. Its translation: CATRLGQGALGEQFF.

The V and J genes are TRBV5-4 and TRBJ1-2; 7 bases are a match to TRBD1. CDR3 length: 17 residues. Germline values: CDR1 SGHNT, CDR2 YYREEE (reference sequence). Trimming took 0 bases from V and 0 from J; bases not matched to a gene: 8. This CDR3 is CASSLDSQGVANYGYTF. The DNA for the CDR3 is TGTGCCAGCAGCTTGGATTCTCAGGGGGTCGCTAACTATGGCTACACCTTC.